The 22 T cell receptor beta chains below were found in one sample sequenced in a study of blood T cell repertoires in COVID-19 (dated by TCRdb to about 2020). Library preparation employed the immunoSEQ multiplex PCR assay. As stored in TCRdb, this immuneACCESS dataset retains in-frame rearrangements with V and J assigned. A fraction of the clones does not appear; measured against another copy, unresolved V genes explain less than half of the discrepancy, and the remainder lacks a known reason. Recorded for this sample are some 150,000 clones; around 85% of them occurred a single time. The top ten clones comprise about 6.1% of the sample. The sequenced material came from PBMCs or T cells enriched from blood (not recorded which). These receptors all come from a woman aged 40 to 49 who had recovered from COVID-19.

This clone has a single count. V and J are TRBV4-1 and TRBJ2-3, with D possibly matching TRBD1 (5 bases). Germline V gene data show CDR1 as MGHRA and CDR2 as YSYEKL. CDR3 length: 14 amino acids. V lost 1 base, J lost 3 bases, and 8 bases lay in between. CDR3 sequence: CASSQVRQTDTQYF. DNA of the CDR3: TGCGCCAGCAGCCAAGTCCGACAGACAGATACGCAGTATTTT.

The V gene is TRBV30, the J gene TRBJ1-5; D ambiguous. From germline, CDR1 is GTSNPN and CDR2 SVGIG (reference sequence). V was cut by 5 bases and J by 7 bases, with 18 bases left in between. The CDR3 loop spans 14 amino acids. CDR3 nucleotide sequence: TGTGCCTGGGCCAAACCGGGCACGGGGCAGCCCCAGCATTTT. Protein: CAWAKPGTGQPQHF.

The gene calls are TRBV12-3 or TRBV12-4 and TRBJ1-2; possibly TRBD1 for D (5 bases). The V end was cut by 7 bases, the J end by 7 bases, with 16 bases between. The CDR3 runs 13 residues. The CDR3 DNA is TGTGCCAGCACAGCACAGGCCCTAAGTGGCTACACCTTC. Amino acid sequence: CASTAQALSGYTF.

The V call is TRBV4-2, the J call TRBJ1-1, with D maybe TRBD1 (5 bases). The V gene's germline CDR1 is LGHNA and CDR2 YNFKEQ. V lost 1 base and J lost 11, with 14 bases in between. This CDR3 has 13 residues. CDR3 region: CASSQGTKGPAFF. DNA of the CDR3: TGTGCCAGCAGCCAAGGCACGAAGGGGCCGGCTTTCTTT.

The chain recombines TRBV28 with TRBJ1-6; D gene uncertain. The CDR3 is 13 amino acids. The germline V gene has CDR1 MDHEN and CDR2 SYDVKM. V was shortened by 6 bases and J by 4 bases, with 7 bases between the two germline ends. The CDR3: CASSPGYNSPLHF. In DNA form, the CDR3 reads TGTGCCAGCAGCCCGGGGTATAATTCACCCCTCCACTTT.

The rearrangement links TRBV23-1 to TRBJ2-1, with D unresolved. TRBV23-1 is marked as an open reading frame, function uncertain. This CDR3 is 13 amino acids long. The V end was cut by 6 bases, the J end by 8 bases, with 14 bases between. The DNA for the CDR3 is TGCGCCAGCAGCCTTCCGAAGAGCCATGAGCAGTTCTTC. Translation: CASSLPKSHEQFF.

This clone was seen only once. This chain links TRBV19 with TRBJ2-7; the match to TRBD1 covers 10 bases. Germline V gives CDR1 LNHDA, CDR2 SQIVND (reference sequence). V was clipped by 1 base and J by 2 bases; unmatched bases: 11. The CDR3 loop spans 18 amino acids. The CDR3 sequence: CASSIGGGGQGPPYEQYF. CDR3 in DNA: TGTGCCAGTAGTATAGGGGGCGGGGGACAGGGGCCTCCCTACGAGCAGTACTTC.

The DNA for the CDR3 is TGTGCCAGCAGCCCCGGCGAGGTTCCTGAAGCTTTCTTT. Translation gives CASSPGEVPEAFF. The chain employs TRBV7-9 and TRBJ1-1; unclear D gene. This CDR3 has 13 amino acids. V shed 5 bases and J shed 6 bases, with 13 bases lying between them. Looked up from germline, CDR1 is SEHNR and CDR2 is FQNEAQ (reference sequence).

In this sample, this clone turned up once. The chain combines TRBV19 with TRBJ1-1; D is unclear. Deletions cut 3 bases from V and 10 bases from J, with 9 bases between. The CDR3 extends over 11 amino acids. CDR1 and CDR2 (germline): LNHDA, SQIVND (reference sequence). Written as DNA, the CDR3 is TGTGCCAGTAGTATCTCGCTCAGAGCTTTCTTT. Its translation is CASSISLRAFF.

The CDR3 nucleotides are TGTGCCAGTAGTATTGCTAGCGGGAGTATAAATGAGCAGTTCTTC. Its translation is CASSIASGSINEQFF. The chain is built from TRBV19 and TRBJ2-1, with 10 bases lining up with TRBD2. The trim removed 3 bases at V and 7 bases at J, leaving 6 bases unmatched. Germline V gene lookup returns CDR1 LNHDA and CDR2 SQIVND (reference sequence). This CDR3 has 15 amino acids.

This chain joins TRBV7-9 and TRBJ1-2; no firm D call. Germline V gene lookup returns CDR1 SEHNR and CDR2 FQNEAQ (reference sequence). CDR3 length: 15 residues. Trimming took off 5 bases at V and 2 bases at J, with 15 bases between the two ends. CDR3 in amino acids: CASSGGPLGNYGYTF. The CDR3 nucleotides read TGTGCCAGCAGCGGCGGGCCCCTGGGAAACTATGGCTACACCTTC.

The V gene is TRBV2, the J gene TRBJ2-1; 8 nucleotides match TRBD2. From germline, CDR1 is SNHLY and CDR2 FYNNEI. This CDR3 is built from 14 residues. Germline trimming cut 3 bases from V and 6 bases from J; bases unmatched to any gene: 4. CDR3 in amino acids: CASSDGRAVNEQFF. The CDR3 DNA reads TGTGCCAGCAGTGACGGGAGGGCGGTCAATGAGCAGTTCTTC.

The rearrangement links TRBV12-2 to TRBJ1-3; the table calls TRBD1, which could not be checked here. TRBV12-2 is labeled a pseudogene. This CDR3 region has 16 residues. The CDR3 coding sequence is TGTGCAAGTCGTTTAGACAGCCGACGGCTTTGGGACACCATATATTTT. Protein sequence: CASRLDSRRLWDTIYF.

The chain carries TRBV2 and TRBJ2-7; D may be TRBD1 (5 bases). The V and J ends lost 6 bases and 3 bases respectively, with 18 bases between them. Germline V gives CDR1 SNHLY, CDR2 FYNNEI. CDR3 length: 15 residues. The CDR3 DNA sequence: TGTGCCAGCAGGCTCCAGGGCTCCATTTTCTACGAGCAGTACTTC. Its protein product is CASRLQGSIFYEQYF.

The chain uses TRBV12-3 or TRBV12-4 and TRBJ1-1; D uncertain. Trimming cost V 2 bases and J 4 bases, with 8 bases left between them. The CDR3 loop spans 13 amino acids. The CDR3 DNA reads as TGTGCCAGCAGTTTAAGCCCCGGCACTGAAGCTTTCTTT. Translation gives CASSLSPGTEAFF.

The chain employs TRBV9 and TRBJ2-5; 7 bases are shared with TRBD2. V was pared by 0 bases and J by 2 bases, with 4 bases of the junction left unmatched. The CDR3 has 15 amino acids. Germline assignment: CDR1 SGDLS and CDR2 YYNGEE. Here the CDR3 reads CASSVGAGIQETQYF. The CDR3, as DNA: TGTGCCAGCAGCGTAGGAGCGGGGATACAAGAGACCCAGTACTTC.

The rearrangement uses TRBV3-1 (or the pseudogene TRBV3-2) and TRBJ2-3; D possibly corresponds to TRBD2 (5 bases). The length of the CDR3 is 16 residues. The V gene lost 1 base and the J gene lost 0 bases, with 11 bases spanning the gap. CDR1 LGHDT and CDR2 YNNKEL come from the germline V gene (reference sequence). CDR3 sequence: CASSQAAGGSTDTQYF. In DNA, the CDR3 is TGTGCCAGCAGCCAAGCCGCTGGCGGGAGCACAGATACGCAGTATTTT.

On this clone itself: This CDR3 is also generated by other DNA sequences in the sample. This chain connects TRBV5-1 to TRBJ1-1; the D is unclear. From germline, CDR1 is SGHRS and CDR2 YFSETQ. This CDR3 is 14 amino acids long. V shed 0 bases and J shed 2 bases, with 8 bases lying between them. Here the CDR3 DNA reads TGCGCCAGCAGCTTGGCGGGAGGCAACACTGAAGCTTTCTTT. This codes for CASSLAGGNTEAFF.

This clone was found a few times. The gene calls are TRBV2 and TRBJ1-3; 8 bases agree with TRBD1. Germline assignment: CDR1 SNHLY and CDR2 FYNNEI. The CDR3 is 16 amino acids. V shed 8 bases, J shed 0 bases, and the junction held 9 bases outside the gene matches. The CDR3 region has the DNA TGTGCCAGCGAGCTAGGACAGGGTTTCTCTGGAAACACCATATATTTT. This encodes CASELGQGFSGNTIYF.

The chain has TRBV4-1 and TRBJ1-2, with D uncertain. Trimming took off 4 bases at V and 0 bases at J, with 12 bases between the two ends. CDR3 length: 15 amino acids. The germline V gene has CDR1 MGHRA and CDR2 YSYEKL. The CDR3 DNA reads TGCGCCAGCAGCCCCGAACCGACACCTAACTATGGCTACACCTTC. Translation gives CASSPEPTPNYGYTF.

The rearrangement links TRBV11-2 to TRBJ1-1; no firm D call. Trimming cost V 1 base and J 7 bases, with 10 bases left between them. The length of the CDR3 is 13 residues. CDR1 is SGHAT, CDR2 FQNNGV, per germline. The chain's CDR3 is CASSLAYPVEAFF. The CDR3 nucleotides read TGTGCCAGCAGCTTAGCTTATCCCGTTGAAGCTTTCTTT.

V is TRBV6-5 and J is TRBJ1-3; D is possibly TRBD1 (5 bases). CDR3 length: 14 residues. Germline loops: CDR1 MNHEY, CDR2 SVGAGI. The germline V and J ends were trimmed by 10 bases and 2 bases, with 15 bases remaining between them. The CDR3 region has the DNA TGTGCCACCCGATGGGGGGTAGCTGGAAACACCATATATTTT. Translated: CATRWGVAGNTIYF.